Below, 10 T cell receptor beta chains from the same sample are listed, as sequenced in a study of identical twins. TCRdb re-derived calls from the 5' RACE reads in MiXCR, one entry per CDR3 protein. The table includes fewer than 250,000 distinct CDR3 sequences, about 16% detected once. The same data also went into a second study, on T cells expressing NK-cell markers.

Sequencing input: CD8+ T cells sorted from blood. Source of these receptors: a woman in her late teens or twenties in good health.

In its sample, this clonotype was seen a few times. The rearrangement uses TRBV20-1 and TRBJ2-3; 8 positions match TRBD1. The V gene's germline CDR1 is DFQATT and CDR2 SNEGSKA (reference sequence). The CDR3 is 13 residues long. With 5 bases clipped from V and 4 bases from J, the junction kept 5 bases outside the gene matches. The CDR3: CSAPGQGPDTQYF. In DNA, the CDR3 is TGCAGTGCTCCCGGACAGGGCCCAGATACGCAGTATTTT.

This chain joins TRBV3-1 and TRBJ1-2; D not certain. Trimming removed 1 base from V and 9 bases from J, with 6 bases in between. Germline V lookup: CDR1 LGHDT, CDR2 YNNKEL (reference sequence). The length of the CDR3 is 11 residues. For the CDR3, the DNA is TGTGCCAGCAGCCAAGTTTTGCGCTACACCTTC. Amino acids: CASSQVLRYTF.

The gene calls are TRBV20-1 and TRBJ2-1, with TRBD1 matching 7 bases. Germline V lookup: CDR1 DFQATT, CDR2 SNEGSKA (reference sequence). V was pared by 6 bases and J by 7 bases, with 6 bases of the junction left unmatched. The CDR3 is 12 amino acids. The CDR3 sequence: CSADLTGNEQFF. The CDR3 DNA follows: TGCAGTGCGGACTTGACAGGGAATGAGCAGTTCTTC.

This clonotype was detected only a few times. The CDR3 DNA reads as TGCGCCAGCAGCCAAGTAGACCACGGACGGGAGACCCAGTACTTC. Residues: CASSQVDHGRETQYF. The chain joins TRBV4-1 to TRBJ2-5; D is unclear. Trimming removed 1 base at V and 5 bases at J, with 14 bases between. CDR1 is MGHRA and CDR2 is YSYEKL in the germline V gene. This CDR3 has 15 amino acids.

In its sample, this clonotype was seen a few times. The rearrangement links TRBV10-3 to TRBJ2-7; tentatively, D is TRBD1 (5 bases). The CDR3 contains 13 residues. Germline assignment: CDR1 ENHRY and CDR2 SYGVKD. V was cut by 8 bases and J by 5 bases, with 16 bases left in between. CDR3 sequence reads: CAIGIQGSHEQYF. Here the CDR3 DNA reads TGTGCCATCGGGATTCAGGGATCCCACGAGCAGTACTTC.

The chain employs TRBV7-9 and TRBJ2-1, with TRBD2 matching 8 bases. Germline loops: CDR1 SEHNR, CDR2 FQNEAQ (reference sequence). Trimming removed 5 bases from V and 5 bases from J; junction bases left unmatched: 2. This CDR3 is built from 13 residues. CDR3 nucleotides: TGTGCCAGCAGCAAGACTAGCGACAATGAGCAGTTCTTC. Amino acids: CASSKTSDNEQFF.

The chain combines TRBV2 with TRBJ2-7; D possibly corresponds to TRBD2 (5 bases). The V gene's germline CDR1 is SNHLY and CDR2 FYNNEI. This CDR3 spans 12 amino acids. V dropped 8 bases and J dropped 6 bases, with 14 bases sitting between them. CDR3 loop: CASQTGLREQYF. The CDR3 DNA is TGTGCCAGCCAAACGGGGTTGCGCGAGCAGTACTTC.

V and J are TRBV15 and TRBJ1-3; 7 bases are shared with TRBD1. The length of the CDR3 is 14 residues. Germline V gene sequence: CDR1 LNHNV, CDR2 YYDKDF (reference sequence). J gave up 10 bases and V 3 bases, and 9 bases lay outside the gene matches. Written as DNA, the CDR3 is TGTGCCACCAGCAGGACAGGGCAGCAAAGTACCATATATTTT. Its translation is CATSRTGQQSTIYF.

This clonotype was found a few times. J is TRBJ2-1 and V is TRBV7-9, with D uncertain. The CDR3 has 12 amino acids. V lost 1 base to trimming and J lost 12 bases, with 10 bases between them. The germline gives CDR1 SEHNR, CDR2 FQNEAQ (reference sequence). In nucleotides, the CDR3 is TGTGCCAGCAGCTTAGAGGGCCCTGGGCAGTTCTTC. This encodes CASSLEGPGQFF.

The chain recombines TRBV7-9 with TRBJ2-7; no firm D call. Germline V CDR1 and CDR2: SEHNR, FQNEAQ (reference sequence). Trimming took 5 bases from V and 2 from J, leaving 16 bases between them. CDR3 size: 15 residues. CDR3 DNA: TGTGCCAGCAGCCCGGGCCCCGGGCCAACCTACGAGCAGTACTTC. This gives the protein CASSPGPGPTYEQYF. The complete variable domain, with remaining parts taken from reference TRBV7-9 and TRBJ2-7, reads DTGVSQNPRHKITKRGQNVTFRCDPISEHNRLYWYRQTLGQGPEFLTYFQNEAQLEKSRLLSDRFSAERPKGSFSTLEIQRTEQGDSAMYLCASSPGPGPTYEQYFGPGTRLTVT.